The 19 T cell receptor beta chains presented below share a single source sample, sequenced in a study of T cells in Graves' hyperthyroidism and ophthalmopathy. Researchers took RNA transcripts and amplified the TCR beta CDR3 regions from them. First-round RT-PCR targeting the TCR CDR3 was performed with the HTBI primer set. TCRdb redid the calling of the multiplex PCR reads with MiXCR, one entry per CDR3 protein. The table lists some 600,000 distinct CDR3 sequences, 40% to 55% of them singletons. Sequencing was performed on peripheral blood or thyroid tissue (not recorded which). These receptors all come from a woman under 30 with Graves' hyperthyroidism.

Ten or more counts support this clonotype. DNA of the CDR3: TGTGCCAGCAGCTTTGGGCCCTCTGGAAACACCATATATTTT. It specifies CASSFGPSGNTIYF. This chain joins TRBV7-9 and TRBJ1-3; D unresolved. This CDR3 has 14 amino acids. Germline V lookup: CDR1 SEHNR, CDR2 FQNEAQ (reference sequence). V lost 3 bases and J 0 bases, leaving 6 bases between the germline ends.

A word on this clonotype: A much more abundant neighbour one base away suggests this may be a read error. CDR3 sequence (DNA): TGTGCCAGCAGCCCCTCGGCCAGGGGCGCTGAAGCTTTCTTT. Translated: CASSPSARGAEAFF. The J gene is TRBJ1-1, the V gene TRBV14; possibly TRBD1 for D (6 bases). CDR1 is SGHDN, CDR2 FVKESK, per germline. The V end lost 4 bases, the J end lost 6 bases, and 15 bases lay between the germline ends. CDR3 length equals 14 residues.

This chain links TRBV15 with TRBJ2-5; D perhaps matches TRBD1 (5 bases). Per the germline V gene, CDR1 is LNHNV and CDR2 is YYDKDF (reference sequence). Trimming removed 0 bases at V and 0 bases at J, with 14 bases between. This CDR3 spans 17 amino acids. This CDR3 reads CATSRDLGHSYQETQYF. The DNA of the CDR3 is TGTGCCACCAGCAGAGATCTTGGACATTCGTACCAAGAGACCCAGTACTTC.

The V and J genes are TRBV7-2 and TRBJ2-5; the match to TRBD2 covers 10 bases. Germline V CDR1 and CDR2: SGHTA, FQGNSA. This CDR3 is built from 16 residues. V lost 3 bases to trimming and J lost 5 bases; unmatched junction nucleotides: 9. CDR3: CASSLSGRGISETQYF. As DNA, the CDR3 is TGTGCCAGCAGCTTGAGCGGGAGGGGCATTTCGGAGACCCAGTACTTC.

This clonotype came up many times. The chain couples TRBV20-1 to TRBJ2-5, with 7 bases identical to TRBD1. The CDR3 covers 11 residues. Trimming removed 4 bases from V and 4 bases from J; junction bases left unmatched: 0. CDR1 is DFQATT and CDR2 is SNEGSKA in the germline V gene (reference sequence). As DNA, the CDR3 is TGCAGTGCTACAGGGGGAGAGACCCAGTACTTC. It yields the protein CSATGGETQYF.

V gene TRBV20-1 combines with J gene TRBJ2-7, with 9 positions matching TRBD2. J gave up 4 bases and V 5 bases, and 9 bases lay outside the gene matches. The germline V gene has CDR1 DFQATT and CDR2 SNEGSKA (reference sequence). The CDR3 is 14 residues long. CDR3 residues: CSAHDSGSGYEQYF. The DNA of the CDR3 is TGCAGTGCTCATGATAGCGGGAGTGGGTACGAGCAGTACTTC.

The chain is built from TRBV7-9 and TRBJ1-5; D possibly corresponds to TRBD1 (5 bases). The CDR3 extends over 17 amino acids. Germline-derived CDR1 and CDR2 are SEHNR and FQNEAQ (reference sequence). Between the trimmed V and J ends, which lost 8 bases and 2 bases, there was a span of 22 bases. The CDR3 reads CASGYARGGKGNQPQHF. The CDR3 coding sequence is TGTGCCAGCGGCTACGCCCGGGGGGGGAAGGGCAATCAGCCCCAGCATTTT.

This chain uses TRBV19 with TRBJ1-1; D is possibly TRBD1 (5 bases). The V and J ends lost 8 bases and 4 bases respectively, with 14 bases between them. The germline CDR1 and CDR2 sequences are LNHDA and SQIVND (reference sequence). The CDR3 runs to 13 residues. CDR3 in amino acids: CASGGVEVTEAFF. CDR3 coding DNA: TGTGCCAGTGGAGGGGTTGAGGTCACTGAAGCTTTCTTT.

This chain uses TRBV10-3 with TRBJ1-5, with 7 bases aligning to TRBD1. The CDR3 has 17 residues. Germline V gene lookup returns CDR1 ENHRY and CDR2 SYGVKD. V lost 6 bases and J lost 0; bases outside the gene matches: 11. The CDR3 loop reads CAISRGSRGDSNQPQHF. CDR3 in DNA: TGTGCCATCAGCCGAGGGTCCAGGGGGGATAGCAATCAGCCCCAGCATTTT.

CDR3 sequence (DNA): TGCGCCAGCAGCTTGGATAATCGGGGGAAGACTAATGAAAAACTGTTTTTT. Protein: CASSLDNRGKTNEKLFF. V is TRBV5-1 and J is TRBJ1-4; D perhaps matches TRBD1 (5 bases). Germline CDR1 SGHRS, CDR2 YFSETQ. Trimming pared 0 bases from V and 2 bases from J, leaving 14 bases between. CDR3 length: 17 residues. Based on the CDR3 plus reference TRBV5-1 and TRBJ1-4, the full variable domain is KAGVTQTPRYLIKTRGQQVTLSCSPISGHRSVSWYQQTPGQGLQFLFEYFSETQRNKGNFPGRFSGRQFSNSRSEMNVSTLELGDSALYLCASSLDNRGKTNEKLFFGSGTQLSVL.

The sample holds many counts of this clonotype. The V call is TRBV11-3, the J call TRBJ1-1; a possible D gene is TRBD1 (6 bases). Per the germline V gene, CDR1 is SGHNT and CDR2 is YENEEA. Trimming shortened V by 11 bases and J by 7 bases, and 17 bases separated the two germline ends. This CDR3 has 12 amino acids. The CDR3 coding sequence is TGTGCCCACCAGTCGGGACAAAGTGAAGCTTTCTTT. It encodes CAHQSGQSEAFF. The variable domain in full, with the rest retrieved from reference TRBV11-3 and TRBJ1-1, is EAGVVQSPRYKIIEKKQPVAFWCNPISGHNTLYWYLQNLGQGPELLIRYENEEAVDDSQLPKDRFSAERLKGVDSTLKIQPAELGDSAVYLCAHQSGQSEAFFGQGTRLTVV.

This clonotype was picked up many times. The chain couples TRBV20-1 to TRBJ1-5; 9 bases are a match to TRBD1. This CDR3 is 15 amino acids long. From germline, CDR1 is DFQATT and CDR2 SNEGSKA (reference sequence). V lost 3 bases, J lost 4 bases, and 7 bases stayed unmatched. CDR3 sequence (DNA): TGCAGTGCTAGTTCGACAGGGGGAAGGAATCAGCCCCAGCATTTT. Amino acids: CSASSTGGRNQPQHF.

This clonotype was seen only a few times. This chain uses TRBV5-1 with TRBJ1-1, with D possibly matching TRBD1 (5 bases). Germline V lookup: CDR1 SGHRS, CDR2 YFSETQ. The CDR3 spans 15 residues. The ends were cut back, 4 bases at V and 3 bases at J, with 16 bases in the middle. The CDR3 sequence: CASSTTGQDDTEAFF. The CDR3 nucleotides are TGCGCCAGCAGCACAACAGGACAAGATGACACTGAAGCTTTCTTT.

The chain combines TRBV29-1 with TRBJ1-1; TRBD1 is a possible D gene (5 bases). The CDR3 is 13 amino acids. V was shortened by 1 base and J by 1 base, with 7 bases between the two germline ends. CDR1 and CDR2 (germline): SQVTM, ANQGSEA. The CDR3 sequence: CSVEGGRNTEAFF. The CDR3 DNA reads TGCAGCGTTGAAGGGGGGAGGAACACTGAAGCTTTCTTT.

V is TRBV20-1 and J is TRBJ1-1, with 9 bases identical to TRBD1. V shed 3 bases and J 3 bases; nucleotides not matched to a gene: 5. The CDR3 covers 14 residues. Germline CDR1 reads DFQATT; CDR2 reads SNEGSKA (reference sequence). CDR3 coding DNA: TGCAGTGCTAGTAAACAGGGGGCCGACACTGAAGCTTTCTTT. Protein product: CSASKQGADTEAFF.

The genes are TRBV19 and TRBJ2-2; TRBD2 matches 11 bases. The germline V gene has CDR1 LNHDA and CDR2 SQIVND (reference sequence). The CDR3 consists of 18 residues. With 4 bases clipped from V and 3 bases from J, the junction kept 10 bases outside the gene matches. The CDR3, as DNA: TGTGCCAGTAGTAGGGGTAGCGGGAGGGCCTCGGACACCGGGGAGCTGTTTTTT. Translated: CASSRGSGRASDTGELFF.

Only one count was recorded for this clonotype. The chain has TRBV15 and TRBJ1-2; TRBD1 matches 8 bases. V dropped 4 bases and J dropped 6; count of bases not matched to a gene: 16. This CDR3 has 17 amino acids. Germline CDR1 LNHNV, CDR2 YYDKDF (reference sequence). The CDR3 reads CATSTPHGQGYSHGYTF. The CDR3 region has the DNA TGTGCCACCAGCACTCCGCACGGACAGGGTTATTCGCATGGCTACACCTTC.

This clonotype was seen ten or more times. The chain joins TRBV7-2 to TRBJ1-3; D perhaps matches TRBD1 (5 bases). CDR1 is SGHTA, CDR2 FQGNSA, per germline. The CDR3 consists of 14 residues. V lost 0 bases and J lost 6, with 9 bases in between. For the CDR3, the DNA is TGTGCCAGCAGCTTAGCAGGGGAGGAAAACACCATATATTTT. Its translation: CASSLAGEENTIYF.

The chain combines TRBV4-1 with TRBJ1-5; weak D call: TRBD1 (5 bases). The CDR3 extends over 15 amino acids. V lost 1 base and J lost 6, with 13 bases in between. CDR1 and CDR2 (germline): MGHRA, YSYEKL. The CDR3 here is CASSQGLGVAQPQHF. The DNA of the CDR3 is TGCGCCAGCAGCCAAGGACTGGGGGTGGCTCAGCCCCAGCATTTT.